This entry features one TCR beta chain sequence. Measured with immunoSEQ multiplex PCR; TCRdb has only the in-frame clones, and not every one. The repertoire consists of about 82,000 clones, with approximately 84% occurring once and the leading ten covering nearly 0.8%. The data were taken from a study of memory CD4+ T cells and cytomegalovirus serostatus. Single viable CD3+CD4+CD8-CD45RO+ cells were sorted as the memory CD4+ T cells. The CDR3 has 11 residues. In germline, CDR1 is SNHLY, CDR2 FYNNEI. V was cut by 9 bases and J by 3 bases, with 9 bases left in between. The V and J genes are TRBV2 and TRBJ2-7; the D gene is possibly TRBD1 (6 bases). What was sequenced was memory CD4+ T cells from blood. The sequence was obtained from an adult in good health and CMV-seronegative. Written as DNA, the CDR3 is TGTGCCAGTAAACAGGGCTACGAGCAGTACTTC. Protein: CASKQGYEQYF.